The 20 T cell receptor beta chains below come from one sample, sequenced in a study of siplizumab effects on memory and regulatory T cells. Sequenced by immunoSEQ multiplex PCR; TCRdb stores in-frame clones only, minus some. The table lists approximately 100,000 clones, 75% to 95% of them singletons. Sequenced sample: CD4+ T cells sorted from blood. The receptors here all came from a human donor in good health. Some clones in this sample may be carry-over from other donors' samples.

J is TRBJ2-7 and V is TRBV19; TRBD1 matches 7 bases. V shed 5 bases and J 0 bases; nucleotides not matched to a gene: 4. The CDR3 runs to 14 residues. Germline values: CDR1 LNHDA, CDR2 SQIVND (reference sequence). CDR3 in amino acids: CASSDRDSSYEQYF. In DNA form, the CDR3 reads TGTGCCAGTAGTGACCGGGACAGCTCCTACGAGCAGTACTTC.

V usage is TRBV28 and J usage is TRBJ1-4; possible D gene TRBD1, 6 bases. The CDR3 contains 14 residues. Germline CDR1 reads MDHEN; CDR2 reads SYDVKM. Trimming cost V 6 bases and J 3 bases, with 11 bases left between them. The CDR3, as DNA: TGTGCCAGCAGCCAAGGGGGGGCTAATGAAAAACTGTTTTTT. Translation: CASSQGGANEKLFF.

This sequence joins TRBV7-3 and TRBJ2-1; a weak D match, TRBD2 (6 bases). The germline gives CDR1 SGHTA, CDR2 FQGTGA. The CDR3 covers 13 residues. V gave up 5 bases and J gave up 8 bases, with 13 bases separating them. The CDR3 protein is CASSPTRGHEQFF. CDR3 nucleotides: TGTGCCAGCAGCCCGACTAGGGGTCATGAGCAGTTCTTC.

The chain is built from TRBV28 and TRBJ2-7; D is unresolved. Trimming took off 2 bases at V and 3 bases at J, with 17 bases between the two ends. The CDR3 loop spans 16 amino acids. CDR1 is MDHEN, CDR2 SYDVKM, per germline. The CDR3 DNA is TGTGCCAGCAGTTTACCGGTAGGCGGAATAGGCTACGAGCAGTACTTC. Amino acids: CASSLPVGGIGYEQYF.

The gene calls are TRBV7-8 and TRBJ2-2; D ambiguous. The CDR3 spans 13 residues. Trimming took off 5 bases at V and 4 bases at J, with 8 bases between the two ends. From germline, CDR1 is SGHVS and CDR2 FQNEAQ. CDR3 in DNA: TGTGCCAGCAGCCCCCTAAGCACCGGGGAGCTGTTTTTT. It encodes CASSPLSTGELFF. The full variable domain, rest sourced from reference TRBV7-8 and TRBJ2-2, is GAGVSQSPRYKVAKRGQDVALRCDPISGHVSLFWYQQALGQGPEFLTYFQNEAQLDKSGLPSDRFFAERPEGSVSTLKIQRTQQEDSAVYLCASSPLSTGELFFGEGSRLTVL.

V usage is TRBV28 and J usage is TRBJ2-1; 9 nucleotides align to TRBD2. The trim removed 2 bases at V and 7 bases at J, leaving 3 bases unmatched. The CDR3 spans 14 residues. CDR1 and CDR2 (germline): MDHEN, SYDVKM. The CDR3 sequence: CASSLAGGPNEQFF. The CDR3 nucleotides are TGTGCCAGCAGTTTAGCGGGAGGGCCGAATGAGCAGTTCTTC.

The chain employs TRBV7-2 and TRBJ2-3, with D maybe TRBD2 (5 bases). This CDR3 has 14 residues. The ends were cut back, 2 bases at V and 3 bases at J, with 9 bases in the middle. Germline CDR1 is SGHTA and CDR2 is FQGNSA. The DNA of the CDR3 is TGTGCCAGCAGCTTACGTGGGAGAACAGATACGCAGTATTTT. Its translation is CASSLRGRTDTQYF.

The chain combines TRBV28 with TRBJ2-3, with D hard to call. Germline V gives CDR1 MDHEN, CDR2 SYDVKM. This CDR3 spans 14 amino acids. The germline V and J ends were trimmed by 7 bases and 2 bases, with 13 bases remaining between them. This chain's CDR3 is CASKPLENTDTQYF. The CDR3, as DNA: TGTGCCAGCAAACCACTCGAAAACACAGATACGCAGTATTTT.

In nucleotides, the CDR3 is TGCGCCAGCAGCATCACTAGCGGGAGAAATGAGCAGTTCTTC. It encodes CASSITSGRNEQFF. The V and J genes are TRBV5-1 and TRBJ2-1, with 11 bases identical to TRBD2. This CDR3 is built from 14 residues. CDR1 is SGHRS, CDR2 YFSETQ, per germline. With V trimmed by 4 bases and J by 7 bases, 4 bases remained unmatched.

This rearrangement joins TRBV5-1 to TRBJ2-1; maybe TRBD2 (6 bases). This CDR3 is 16 amino acids long. Germline V gene data show CDR1 as SGHRS and CDR2 as YFSETQ. Trimming took 0 bases from V and 2 from J, leaving 12 bases between them. The CDR3 here is CASSLDGGAPYNEQFF. For the CDR3, the DNA is TGCGCCAGCAGCTTGGACGGCGGGGCCCCCTACAATGAGCAGTTCTTC.

The chain employs TRBV5-1 and TRBJ2-3, with 10 bases matching TRBD2. Per the germline V gene, CDR1 is SGHRS and CDR2 is YFSETQ. The CDR3 is made up of 15 amino acids. Trimming at V came to 3 bases and at J to 1 base, leaving 2 bases not matched to a gene. CDR3 coding DNA: TGCGCCAGCAGCTACGGGACTAGCGGCACAGATACGCAGTATTTT. Translation: CASSYGTSGTDTQYF.

This clone was observed a few times. The rearrangement links TRBV5-4 to TRBJ2-3; TRBD2 might be the D (6 bases). The CDR3 has 16 residues. Trimming took off 1 base at V and 1 base at J, with 13 bases between the two ends. Germline V gene data show CDR1 as SGHNT and CDR2 as YYREEE (reference sequence). CDR3 DNA sequence: TGTGCCAGCAGCTTGCCCACGGGGGAGGGCACAGATACGCAGTATTTT. It codes for CASSLPTGEGTDTQYF.

In DNA form, the CDR3 reads TGTGCCACCAGCAGAGGCAGGGGGCTGTACGAGCAGTACTTC. Translation: CATSRGRGLYEQYF. J is TRBJ2-7 and V is TRBV15, with 8 positions matching TRBD1. The germline V gene encodes CDR1 LNHNV and CDR2 YYDKDF (reference sequence). Germline trimming cut 1 base from V and 4 bases from J; bases unmatched to any gene: 3. The CDR3 runs 14 residues.

V gene TRBV6-1 combines with J gene TRBJ2-2; D unresolved. This CDR3 region has 14 residues. V was cut by 2 bases and J by 6 bases, with 10 bases left in between. The germline V gene has CDR1 MNHNS and CDR2 SASEGT. This chain's CDR3 is CASSEFSRPGELFF. The CDR3 DNA sequence: TGTGCCAGCAGTGAATTCAGTCGTCCCGGGGAGCTGTTTTTT.

This clone has just one count. The rearrangement uses TRBV18 and TRBJ1-2, with D unclear. Germline V gene lookup returns CDR1 KGHSH and CDR2 LQKENI. This CDR3 comprises 12 residues. The V end lost 1 base, the J end lost 10 bases, and 10 bases lay between the germline ends. The CDR3, as DNA: TGTGCCAGCTCACCACAGGATAGCGTCTACACCTTC. Protein sequence: CASSPQDSVYTF.

The chain carries TRBV25-1 and TRBJ2-6; no reliable D call. The CDR3 contains 13 residues. CDR1 is MGHDK, CDR2 SYGVNS, per germline. V was cut by 4 bases and J by 0 bases, with 1 base left in between. CDR3 region: CASSGSGANVLTF. CDR3 DNA: TGTGCCAGCAGTGGCTCTGGGGCCAACGTCCTGACTTTC.

This rearrangement joins TRBV27 to TRBJ2-2, with D unclear. The V end was cut by 0 bases, the J end by 1 base, with 12 bases between. Germline CDR1 MNHEY, CDR2 SMNVEV (reference sequence). This CDR3 comprises 17 residues. The CDR3 protein is CASSLSGPSQNTGELFF. The CDR3 DNA sequence: TGTGCCAGCAGTTTATCCGGACCATCACAGAACACCGGGGAGCTGTTTTTT.

The genes are TRBV27 and TRBJ2-3; 9 nucleotides line up with TRBD2. The CDR3 has 13 residues. The V segment lost 6 bases and the J segment 10 bases; nucleotides outside the gene matches: 8. Looked up from germline, CDR1 is MNHEY and CDR2 is SMNVEV (reference sequence). The CDR3 region is CASRGLAHRAQYF. DNA of the CDR3: TGTGCCAGCAGGGGACTAGCCCATCGAGCGCAGTATTTT.

The sample holds a few counts of this clone. V is TRBV5-4 and J is TRBJ1-1; D remains ambiguous. CDR1 and CDR2 (germline): SGHNT, YYREEE (reference sequence). V was cut by 0 bases and J by 6 bases, with 9 bases left in between. There are 13 residues in the CDR3. The CDR3 reads CASSLGEAAEAFF. CDR3 coding DNA: TGTGCCAGCAGCTTGGGAGAGGCCGCTGAAGCTTTCTTT.

The rearrangement uses TRBV6-5 and TRBJ2-1; 7 bases are shared with TRBD1. The CDR3 has 15 residues. Germline-derived CDR1 and CDR2 are MNHEY and SVGAGI. With V trimmed by 5 bases and J by 0 bases, 4 bases remained unmatched. The DNA of the CDR3 is TGTGCCAGCAGTAGGGACAGCAACTCCTACAATGAGCAGTTCTTC. Its translation: CASSRDSNSYNEQFF.